These 13 T cell receptor beta chains were all obtained from the same sample, sequenced in a study of blood T cell repertoires in COVID-19. The table came from immunoSEQ multiplex PCR; TCRdb's copy has only in-frame clones and leaves some out. The sample records approximately 440,000 clones, less than 95% being singletons. The sample was PBMCs or T cells enriched from blood (not recorded which). These receptors were collected from a man aged 18 to 30 who had recovered from COVID-19.

CDR3 protein: CASSTLKGQSNYGYTF. CDR3 nucleotide sequence: TGTGCCAGTAGTACCCTAAAAGGACAGAGTAACTATGGCTACACCTTC. The chain couples TRBV19 to TRBJ1-2, with D possibly matching TRBD1 (6 bases). Germline lookup yields CDR1 LNHDA and CDR2 SQIVND (reference sequence). Between the trimmed V and J ends, which lost 4 bases and 1 base, there was a span of 16 bases. The CDR3 is made up of 16 amino acids. Complete variable domain (other parts from reference TRBV19 and TRBJ1-2): DGGITQSPKYLFRKEGQNVTLSCEQNLNHDAMYWYRQDPGQGLRLIYYSQIVNDFQKGDIAEGYSVSREKKESFPLTVTSAQKNPTAFYLCASSTLKGQSNYGYTFGSGTRLTVV.

A single count supports this clone. The chain is built from TRBV7-8 and TRBJ2-2; 8 positions agree with TRBD2. Germline V gene data show CDR1 as SGHVS and CDR2 as FQNEAQ. The CDR3 extends over 16 amino acids. V was clipped by 4 bases and J by 5 bases; unmatched bases: 9. CDR3 sequence reads: CASSSLVGGATGELFF. CDR3 in DNA: TGTGCCAGCAGCTCCCTGGTCGGGGGGGCGACCGGGGAGCTGTTTTTT. The whole variable domain, remainder taken from reference TRBV7-8 and TRBJ2-2, is GAGVSQSPRYKVAKRGQDVALRCDPISGHVSLFWYQQALGQGPEFLTYFQNEAQLDKSGLPSDRFFAERPEGSVSTLKIQRTQQEDSAVYLCASSSLVGGATGELFFGEGSRLTVL.

The chain recombines TRBV5-4 with TRBJ2-3; 13 nucleotides align to TRBD2. The CDR3 consists of 16 residues. Germline lookup yields CDR1 SGHNT and CDR2 YYREEE (reference sequence). The ends lost 4 bases at V and 2 bases at J; junction bases unmatched: 4. The CDR3 sequence is CASSPGLAGTTDTQYF. Here the CDR3 DNA reads TGTGCCAGCAGCCCGGGACTAGCGGGGACCACAGATACGCAGTATTTT.

The chain has TRBV19 and TRBJ1-5, with a tentative D call TRBD1 (5 bases). V shed 5 bases and J shed 0 bases, with 14 bases lying between them. This CDR3 contains 16 residues. Germline CDR1 and CDR2: LNHDA and SQIVND (reference sequence). The CDR3 reads CASSPPTGDSNQPQHF. In nucleotides, the CDR3 is TGTGCCAGTAGTCCACCGACGGGGGATAGCAATCAGCCCCAGCATTTT.

This clone was seen just once. V gene TRBV20-1 combines with J gene TRBJ1-5; D remains ambiguous. V was cut by 6 bases and J by 6 bases, with 9 bases left in between. This CDR3 has 11 amino acids. From germline, CDR1 is DFQATT and CDR2 SNEGSKA (reference sequence). CDR3 nucleotide sequence: TGCAGTGCCGTCCTCCTTCAGCCCCAGCATTTT. Residues: CSAVLLQPQHF.

For the CDR3, the DNA is TGTGCCAGCAGAATCGGGAGCAATCAGCCCCAGCATTTT. This translates into CASRIGSNQPQHF. V and J are TRBV6-5 and TRBJ1-5; D gene uncertain. Germline V gene data show CDR1 as MNHEY and CDR2 as SVGAGI. V lost 6 bases to trimming and J lost 1 base, with 7 bases between them. The CDR3 totals 13 residues.

This clone was counted a single time. The rearrangement joins TRBV7-3 to TRBJ2-2; the match to TRBD2 covers 9 bases. The CDR3 spans 15 residues. The V segment lost 3 bases and the J segment 6 bases; nucleotides outside the gene matches: 5. CDR1 and CDR2 (germline): SGHTA, FQGTGA. Written as DNA, the CDR3 is TGTGCCAGCAGCTTGGTAGCGGGAGTGTCCGGGGAGCTGTTTTTT. It is translated as CASSLVAGVSGELFF. The full variable domain, in which reference TRBV7-3 and TRBJ2-2 provide the parts outside the CDR3, is GAGVSQTPSNKVTEKGKYVELRCDPISGHTALYWYRQSLGQGPEFLIYFQGTGAADDSGLPNDRFFAVRPEGSVSTLKIQRTERGDSAVYLCASSLVAGVSGELFFGEGSRLTVL.

The chain joins TRBV24-1 to TRBJ2-7, with no clear D. V gave up 4 bases and J gave up 5 bases, with 14 bases separating them. This CDR3 has 14 residues. Germline assignment: CDR1 KGHDR and CDR2 SFDVKD. As DNA, the CDR3 is TGTGCCACCAGTGACTCATCCCCCGTAGACGAGCAGTACTTC. Translating it yields CATSDSSPVDEQYF.

The chain joins TRBV2 to TRBJ1-2, with TRBD1 matching 9 bases. Germline CDR1 is SNHLY and CDR2 is FYNNEI. The V segment lost 8 bases and the J segment 4 bases; nucleotides outside the gene matches: 5. The CDR3 is made up of 13 amino acids. In DNA form, the CDR3 reads TGTGCCAGCGGGGACAGGGTTACCTATGGCTACACCTTC. Its translation: CASGDRVTYGYTF.

Here the CDR3 DNA reads TGTGCCAGCACCCTAGAGGGTAGCCGGGCCTACAATGAGCAGTTCTTC. Its protein product is CASTLEGSRAYNEQFF. The genes are TRBV7-2 and TRBJ2-1, with D perhaps matching TRBD2 (5 bases). CDR1 and CDR2 (germline): SGHTA, FQGNSA. The V end lost 7 bases, the J end lost 2 bases, and 18 bases lay between the germline ends. The CDR3 covers 16 residues.

DNA for the CDR3: TGTGCCTGGGGGGGGCCACAGATGAACACCGGGGAGCTGTTTTTT. It yields the protein CAWGGPQMNTGELFF. The chain joins TRBV30 to TRBJ2-2; possibly TRBD1 or TRBD2 for D (6 bases each). V was pared by 5 bases and J by 1 base, with 14 bases between. The CDR3 is 15 residues long. Per the germline V gene, CDR1 is GTSNPN and CDR2 is SVGIG (reference sequence).

V gene TRBV19 combines with J gene TRBJ1-2; 8 bases align to TRBD1. Germline CDR1 LNHDA, CDR2 SQIVND (reference sequence). V was pared by 3 bases and J by 2 bases, with 2 bases of the junction left unmatched. The CDR3 has 14 amino acids. This CDR3 is CASSIGQGNYGYTF. The CDR3 nucleotides are TGTGCCAGTAGTATCGGACAGGGAAACTATGGCTACACCTTC. The full variable domain, completed using reference TRBV19 and TRBJ1-2, is DGGITQSPKYLFRKEGQNVTLSCEQNLNHDAMYWYRQDPGQGLRLIYYSQIVNDFQKGDIAEGYSVSREKKESFPLTVTSAQKNPTAFYLCASSIGQGNYGYTFGSGTRLTVV.

V gene TRBV5-4 combines with J gene TRBJ1-6, with 7 bases identical to TRBD1. CDR3 size: 17 residues. J gave up 4 bases and V 0 bases, and 7 bases lay outside the gene matches. Germline V lookup: CDR1 SGHNT, CDR2 YYREEE (reference sequence). CDR3 region: CASSLGGQMGYNSPLHF. Written as DNA, the CDR3 is TGTGCCAGCAGCTTGGGGGGACAGATGGGGTATAATTCACCCCTCCACTTT.